These 4 T cell receptor beta chains came from one sample sequenced in a study of blood T cells in healthy people across ages (dated by TCRdb to the mid-2010s). Library creation used 5' RACE. The listed sequencing device is Illumina HiSeq 2500. A second PCR of roughly 6 to 11 cycles was run with a J-beta primer mix and a sample-barcoded 5' primer. TCRdb handled the public reads itself, with Q25 trimming in fastp and clone calling in MiXCR, and kept productive beta chains. Under each unique CDR3 protein, matching rows form one entry showing the most common genes and DNA. Across this sample there are under 700,000 distinct CDR3 sequences, with 24% seen only once. The top ten hold approximately 8.7% of the sample. A further study also used this sample, focusing on T cells of mothers and their children.

The specimen sequenced was blood. The receptors derive from a boy younger than 18 in good health.

J is TRBJ2-5 and V is TRBV7-9; 11 nucleotides agree with TRBD1. This CDR3 is 16 amino acids long. CDR1 is SEHNR, CDR2 FQNEAQ, per germline (reference sequence). V lost 4 bases to trimming and J lost 2 bases; unmatched junction nucleotides: 6. The chain's CDR3 is CASSSAGTGGQETQYF. The CDR3 DNA sequence: TGTGCCAGCAGCTCTGCGGGGACAGGGGGGCAAGAGACCCAGTACTTC. The full variable domain, completed using reference TRBV7-9 and TRBJ2-5, is DTGVSQNPRHKITKRGQNVTFRCDPISEHNRLYWYRQTLGQGPEFLTYFQNEAQLEKSRLLSDRFSAERPKGSFSTLEIQRTEQGDSAMYLCASSSAGTGGQETQYFGPGTRLLVL.

This clonotype was found a few times. The J gene is TRBJ2-3, the V gene TRBV4-1, with 8 bases lining up with TRBD2. J was trimmed by 3 bases and V by 1 base; bases with no gene match: 12. Germline CDR1 MGHRA, CDR2 YSYEKL. The CDR3 is 18 amino acids. The CDR3 DNA sequence: TGCGCCAGCAGCCAAGCAGCGACTAGCGCGAGTGTGACAGATACGCAGTATTTT. Translating gives CASSQAATSASVTDTQYF.

DNA for the CDR3: TGCGCCAGCAGCCTCTTTGGGGCCTATGGCTACACCTTC. The encoded protein is CASSLFGAYGYTF. The J gene is TRBJ1-2, the V gene TRBV4-3; tentative D call: TRBD1 (5 bases). Trimming stripped 4 bases from V and 4 bases from J, with 10 bases between. The CDR3 is made up of 13 amino acids. CDR1 is LGHNA, CDR2 YSLEER, per germline.

The chain combines TRBV2 with TRBJ1-5, with D perhaps TRBD1 (5 bases). Germline V CDR1 and CDR2: SNHLY, FYNNEI. The CDR3 is made up of 17 amino acids. V lost 6 bases and J lost 6, with 24 bases in between. CDR3: CASSVTPSGVPGQPQHF. CDR3 nucleotides: TGTGCCAGCAGCGTGACTCCATCGGGGGTCCCTGGTCAGCCCCAGCATTTT.